The clone carrying this T cell receptor beta chain was seen only a few times. TCRdb's copy holds only in-frame clones and misses some; the assay was immunoSEQ multiplex PCR. The sample consists of fewer than 150,000 clones, 90% of them appearing once. The sample belongs to a study of control samples from healthy donors and cancer patients. The CDR3 has 14 residues. CDR1 and CDR2 (germline): KGHSH, LQKENI. Deletions cut 3 bases from V and 7 bases from J, with 12 bases between. The clonotype comes from a man between 18 and 35 years old in good health. The V and J genes are TRBV18 and TRBJ1-4, with a tentative D call TRBD1 (5 bases). The sequenced sample consisted of blood. DNA for the CDR3: TGTGCCAGCTCACCGACAGCATCGGTTGAAAAACTGTTTTTT. This translates into CASSPTASVEKLFF.